Only a few counts were recorded for the clone carrying this T cell receptor (beta chain). This specimen belongs to a study of T cell repertoires in aging, cancer and after chemotherapy. TRB rearrangements spanning V, D and J were amplified using mixed TRB-A/B primers. Via MiXCR, TCRdb re-called the multiplex PCR reads, giving one row per CDR3 protein. The sample lists approximately 1,500 distinct CDR3 sequences; about 55% were seen once. Germline CDR1 and CDR2: DFQATT and SNEGSKA (reference sequence). V shed 6 bases and J 6 bases; nucleotides not matched to a gene: 12. The CDR3 covers 14 residues. Amplification of TCR beta used genomic DNA extracted from peripheral blood.

The sequence derives from a human donor with a blood cancer. Sequencing was done on a sample of blood. The chain couples TRBV20-1 to TRBJ2-7; 9 positions match TRBD1. DNA of the CDR3: TGCAGTGCCAGGCGGCGGGACAGGGTTGGCGAGCAGTACTTC. It is translated as CSARRRDRVGEQYF.